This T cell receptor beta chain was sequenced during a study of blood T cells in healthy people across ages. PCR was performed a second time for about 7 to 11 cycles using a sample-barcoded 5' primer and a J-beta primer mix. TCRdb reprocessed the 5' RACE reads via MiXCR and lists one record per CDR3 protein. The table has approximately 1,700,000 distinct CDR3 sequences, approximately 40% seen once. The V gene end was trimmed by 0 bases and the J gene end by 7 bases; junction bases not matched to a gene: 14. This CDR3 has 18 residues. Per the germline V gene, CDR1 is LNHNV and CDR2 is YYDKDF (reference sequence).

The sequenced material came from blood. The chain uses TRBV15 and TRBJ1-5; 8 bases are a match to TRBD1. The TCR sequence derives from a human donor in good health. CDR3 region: CATSRDMRGWQGAQPQHF. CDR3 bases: TGTGCCACCAGCAGAGATATGAGGGGGTGGCAGGGGGCCCAGCCCCAGCATTTT.